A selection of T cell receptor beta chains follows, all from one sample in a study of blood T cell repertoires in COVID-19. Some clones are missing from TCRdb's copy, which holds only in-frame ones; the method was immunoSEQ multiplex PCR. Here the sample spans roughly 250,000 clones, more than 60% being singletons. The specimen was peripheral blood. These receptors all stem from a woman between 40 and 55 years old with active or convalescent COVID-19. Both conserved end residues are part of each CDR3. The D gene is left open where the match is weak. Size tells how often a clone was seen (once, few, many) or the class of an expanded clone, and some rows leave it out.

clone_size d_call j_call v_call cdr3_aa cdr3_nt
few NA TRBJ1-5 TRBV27 CASSLSGQWDQPQHF TGTGCCAGCAGTTTATCGGGACAATGGGATCAGCCCCAGCATTTT
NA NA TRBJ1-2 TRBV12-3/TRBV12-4 CASSLSGNYGYTF TGTGCCAGCAGTTTGTCGGGTAACTATGGCTACACCTTC
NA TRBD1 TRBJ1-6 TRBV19 CASSMRPGGNNSPLHF TGTGCCAGTAGTATGCGCCCAGGGGGGAATAATTCACCCCTCCACTTT
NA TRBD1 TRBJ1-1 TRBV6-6 CASSDWDRGNTEAFF TGTGCCAGCAGTGACTGGGACAGGGGGAACACTGAAGCTTTCTTT
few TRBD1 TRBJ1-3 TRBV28 CASRPTGGSGNTIYF TGTGCCAGCAGACCGACAGGGGGGTCTGGAAACACCATATATTTT
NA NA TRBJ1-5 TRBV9 CASSVGSTNQPQHF TGTGCCAGCAGCGTAGGCAGTACGAATCAGCCCCAGCATTTT
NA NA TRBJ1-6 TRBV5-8 CASSLTGLNNSPLHF TGTGCCAGCAGCCTTACAGGGCTTAATAATTCACCCCTCCACTTT
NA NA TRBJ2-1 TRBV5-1 CASSSAGGYNEQFF TGCGCCAGCAGCTCGGCCGGGGGATACAATGAGCAGTTCTTC
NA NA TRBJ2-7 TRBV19 CASGAGPEQYF TGTGCCAGTGGCGCAGGCCCCGAGCAGTACTTC
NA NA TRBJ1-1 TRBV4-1 CASSQGSTVIMNTEAFF TGCGCCAGCAGCCAGGGTTCGACAGTGATTATGAACACTGAAGCTTTCTTT
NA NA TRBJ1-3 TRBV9 CASSVEGVPGNTIYF TGTGCCAGCAGCGTAGAAGGGGTCCCAGGAAACACCATATATTTT
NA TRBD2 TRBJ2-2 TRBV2 CASRSTSGGNSGELFF TGTGCCAGCAGATCAACTAGCGGGGGTAATTCCGGGGAGCTGTTTTTT
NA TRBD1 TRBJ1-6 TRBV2 CASSGTGNNSPLHF TGTGCCAGCAGTGGGACAGGCAATAATTCACCCCTCCACTTT
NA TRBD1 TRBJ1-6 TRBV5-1 CASSWGQGTNSPLHF TGCGCCAGCAGCTGGGGACAGGGAACTAATTCACCCCTCCACTTT
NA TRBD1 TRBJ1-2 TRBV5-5 CASSWQGAGYGYTF TGTGCCAGCAGCTGGCAGGGGGCTGGCTATGGCTACACCTTC
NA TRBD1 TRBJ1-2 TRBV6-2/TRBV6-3 CASSDPGQGNVGGYTF TGTGCCAGCAGTGACCCGGGACAGGGGAATGTAGGCGGCTACACCTTC
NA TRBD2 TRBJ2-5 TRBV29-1 CSVDSEASGGQWEETQYF TGCAGCGTTGATTCAGAGGCTAGCGGGGGCCAGTGGGAGGAGACCCAGTACTTC
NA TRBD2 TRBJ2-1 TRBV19 CASRTRAQGGKRGASSYNEQFF TGTGCCAGTAGGACGCGGGCACAGGGAGGGAAGCGGGGGGCGAGCTCCTACAATGAGCAGTTCTTC
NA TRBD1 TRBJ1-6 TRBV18 CASSQGQGRSSYNSPLHF TGTGCCAGCTCACAAGGACAGGGAAGGAGCTCCTATAATTCACCCCTCCACTTT
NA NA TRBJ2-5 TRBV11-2 CASSSIRSQETQYF TGTGCCAGCAGCTCTATCCGAAGCCAAGAGACCCAGTACTTC
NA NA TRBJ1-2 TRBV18 CASSNQGTEGYTF TGTGCCAGCTCAAATCAGGGAACTGAAGGCTACACCTTC
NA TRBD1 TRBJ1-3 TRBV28 CASSLGDRVNTIYF TGTGCCAGCAGTTTAGGGGACAGGGTAAACACCATATATTTT
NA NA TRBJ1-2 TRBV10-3 CAISAGREGQGYTF TGTGCCATCAGTGCCGGCAGGGAGGGTCAGGGCTACACCTTC
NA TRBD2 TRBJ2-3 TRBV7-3 CASSLTGGARTDTQYF TGTGCCAGCAGCTTAACCGGGGGGGCCCGCACAGATACGCAGTATTTT
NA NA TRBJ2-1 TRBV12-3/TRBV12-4 CASSLILNEQFF TGTGCCAGCAGTTTAATCCTCAATGAGCAGTTCTTC
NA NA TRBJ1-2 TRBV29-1 CSVDRANGYTF TGCAGCGTTGACAGGGCGAATGGCTACACCTTC
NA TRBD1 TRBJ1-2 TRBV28 CASSIGQALNYGYTF TGTGCCAGCAGTATCGGACAGGCTTTAAACTATGGCTACACCTTC
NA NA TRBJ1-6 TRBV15 CATSREQNSPLHF TGTGCCACCAGCAGAGAACAGAATTCACCCCTCCACTTT
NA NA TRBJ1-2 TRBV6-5 CASSYMASNYGYTF TGTGCCAGCAGTTACATGGCTTCTAACTATGGCTACACCTTC
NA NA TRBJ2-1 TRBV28 CASSPGRRNEQFF TGTGCCAGCAGTCCCGGGAGAAGGAATGAGCAGTTCTTC
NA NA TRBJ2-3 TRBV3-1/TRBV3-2 CASSHLRTMDYTDTQYF TGTGCCAGCAGCCACCTTCGGACGATGGACTACACAGATACGCAGTATTTT
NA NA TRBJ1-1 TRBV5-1 CASSLASGAPNTEAFF TGCGCCAGCAGCTTAGCCTCAGGTGCCCCGAACACTGAAGCTTTCTTT
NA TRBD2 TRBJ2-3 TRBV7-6 CASSSIGGAEDTQYF TGTGCCAGCAGCTCTATCGGGGGGGCCGAAGATACGCAGTATTTT
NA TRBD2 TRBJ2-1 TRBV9 CASSPSGGSYNEQFF TGTGCCAGCAGCCCCTCGGGGGGTTCCTACAATGAGCAGTTCTTC
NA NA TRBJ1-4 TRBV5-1 CASSLWAVNEKLFF TGCGCCAGCAGCTTGTGGGCAGTTAATGAAAAACTGTTTTTT
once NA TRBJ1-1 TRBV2 CASSVSVNTEAFF TGTGCCAGCAGTGTCTCGGTGAACACTGAAGCTTTCTTT
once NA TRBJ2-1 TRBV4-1 CASSLGREQFF TGCGCCAGCAGCCTGGGCCGCGAGCAGTTCTTC
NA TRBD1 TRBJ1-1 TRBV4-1 CASSPGTGWMNTEAFF TGCGCCAGCAGCCCCGGGACAGGGTGGATGAACACTGAAGCTTTCTTT
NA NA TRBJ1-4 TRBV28 CASHVTGGEKLFF TGTGCCAGCCATGTAACCGGGGGTGAAAAACTGTTTTTT
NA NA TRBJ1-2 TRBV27 CASSPLGQGRYGYTF TGTGCCAGCAGTCCCCTAGGGCAGGGCCGCTATGGCTACACCTTC
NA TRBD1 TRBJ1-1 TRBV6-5 CASSYSFRDRGTEAFF TGTGCCAGCAGTTACTCGTTTCGGGACAGGGGTACTGAAGCTTTCTTT
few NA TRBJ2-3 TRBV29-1 CSVSPAQRGDTQYF TGCAGCGTTTCCCCGGCTCAGAGAGGAGATACGCAGTATTTT